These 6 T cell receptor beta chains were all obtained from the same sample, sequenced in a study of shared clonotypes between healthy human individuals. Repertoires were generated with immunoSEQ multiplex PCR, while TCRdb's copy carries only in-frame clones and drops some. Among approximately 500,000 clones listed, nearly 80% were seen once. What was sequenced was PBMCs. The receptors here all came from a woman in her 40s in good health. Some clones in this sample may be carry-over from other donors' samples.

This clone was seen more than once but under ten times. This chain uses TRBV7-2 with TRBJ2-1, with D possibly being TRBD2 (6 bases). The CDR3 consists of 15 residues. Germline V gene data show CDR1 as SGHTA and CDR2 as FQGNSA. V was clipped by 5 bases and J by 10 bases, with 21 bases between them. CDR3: CASSPDSGRRGEQFF. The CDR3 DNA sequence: TGTGCCAGCAGCCCGGACTCAGGTCGTCGGGGGGAGCAGTTCTTC.

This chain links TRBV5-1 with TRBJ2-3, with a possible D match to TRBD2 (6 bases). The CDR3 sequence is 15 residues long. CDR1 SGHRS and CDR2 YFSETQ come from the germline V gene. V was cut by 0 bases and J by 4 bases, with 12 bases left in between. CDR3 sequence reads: CASSLDSGGPDTQYF. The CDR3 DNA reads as TGCGCCAGCAGCTTGGATAGCGGCGGACCAGATACGCAGTATTTT. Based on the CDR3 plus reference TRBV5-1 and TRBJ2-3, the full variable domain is KAGVTQTPRYLIKTRGQQVTLSCSPISGHRSVSWYQQTPGQGLQFLFEYFSETQRNKGNFPGRFSGRQFSNSRSEMNVSTLELGDSALYLCASSLDSGGPDTQYFGPGTRLTVL.

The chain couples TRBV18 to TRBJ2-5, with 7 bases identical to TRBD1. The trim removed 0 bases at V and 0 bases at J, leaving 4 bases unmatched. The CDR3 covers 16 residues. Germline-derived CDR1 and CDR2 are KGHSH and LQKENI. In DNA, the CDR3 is TGTGCCAGCTCACCACCGTGGGACAGATACCAAGAGACCCAGTACTTC. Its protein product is CASSPPWDRYQETQYF.

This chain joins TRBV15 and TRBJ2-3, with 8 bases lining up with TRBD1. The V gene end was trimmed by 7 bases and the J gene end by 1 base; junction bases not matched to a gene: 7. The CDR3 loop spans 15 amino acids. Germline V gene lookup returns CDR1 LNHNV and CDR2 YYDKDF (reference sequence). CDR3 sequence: CATKRQGLGTDTQYF. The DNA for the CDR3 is TGTGCCACCAAGCGACAGGGGTTGGGCACAGATACGCAGTATTTT.

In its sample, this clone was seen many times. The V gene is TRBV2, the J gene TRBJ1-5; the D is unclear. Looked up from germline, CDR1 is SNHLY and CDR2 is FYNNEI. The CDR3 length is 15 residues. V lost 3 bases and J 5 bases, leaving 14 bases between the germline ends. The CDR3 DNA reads TGTGCCAGCAGTGACCAGACACGGGGAGATCAGCCCCAGCATTTT. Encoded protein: CASSDQTRGDQPQHF. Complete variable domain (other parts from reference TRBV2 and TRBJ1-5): EPEVTQTPSHQVTQMGQEVILRCVPISNHLYFYWYRQILGQKVEFLVSFYNNEISEKSEIFDDQFSVERPDGSNFTLKIRSTKLEDSAMYFCASSDQTRGDQPQHFGDGTRLSIL.

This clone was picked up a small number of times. In DNA form, the CDR3 reads TGTGCCAGCAGTTGGGCCACGACATTTCCGTACTTC. Its translation: CASSWATTFPYF. This chain connects TRBV2 to TRBJ2-7; unclear D gene. Germline loops: CDR1 SNHLY, CDR2 FYNNEI. The CDR3 covers 12 residues. Trimming took off 5 bases at V and 12 bases at J, with 17 bases between the two ends.